The clone carrying this T cell receptor beta chain was observed once. Trimming removed 3 bases from V and 1 base from J, with 6 bases in between. CDR3 length equals 13 residues. Germline V gives CDR1 KGHDR, CDR2 SFDVKD. Here immunoSEQ multiplex PCR was the method, and the copy in TCRdb shows in-frame clones only, minus some. The profile shows tens of thousands of clones, approximately 84% of them singletons. This sample was taken from a study of blood T cell repertoires in COVID-19. The sequence derives from a human donor in a cohort sampled during active COVID-19. The sequenced material came from peripheral blood. The rearrangement joins TRBV24-1 to TRBJ2-7, with a weak D call TRBD1 (6 bases). DNA of the CDR3: TGTGCCACCAGTGATGGACAGTCCTACGAGCAGTACTTC. As protein: CATSDGQSYEQYF.